The rows below give T cell receptor beta chains drawn from one sample of a study of cytomegalovirus exposure and HLA in healthy donors. Produced via immunoSEQ multiplex PCR; TCRdb's table is partial and in-frame only. The sample carries 100,000 to 150,000 clones, around two thirds recorded once. The specimen sequenced was PBMCs. All receptors come from a woman aged 40 to 50 in good health and CMV-seropositive. Both conserved end residues are part of each CDR3. A D gene is named only where the DNA matches it firmly. Size tells how often a clone was seen (once, few, many) or the class of an expanded clone, and some rows leave it out.

few	TRBV27	TRBJ2-1	TRBD1	CASSLLAEGQLSFPYNEQFF	TGTGCCAGCAGTTTATTGGCAGAGGGACAGCTAAGTTTCCCTTACAATGAGCAGTTCTTC
.	TRBV5-1	TRBJ2-7	TRBD1	CASSLSGQDFHEQYF	TGCGCCAGCAGCTTGTCCGGACAGGATTTCCACGAGCAGTACTTC
.	TRBV2	TRBJ2-1	TRBD1	CATRDRNTYNEQFF	TGTGCCACCCGGGACAGGAACACCTACAATGAGCAGTTCTTC
.	TRBV9	TRBJ1-4	TRBD1	CASSPHSGTANEKLFF	TGTGCCAGCAGCCCGCATTCCGGGACAGCTAATGAAAAACTGTTTTTT
once	TRBV5-1	TRBJ1-4	TRBD1	CASSYRGPETNEKLFF	TGCGCCAGCAGCTACAGGGGGCCAGAAACTAATGAAAAACTGTTTTTT
.	TRBV10-3	TRBJ1-5	TRBD1	CAIRGQGERQPQHF	TGTGCCATCCGGGGACAGGGCGAACGTCAGCCCCAGCATTTT
.	TRBV10-3	TRBJ2-7	.	CAISNGRESYEQYF	TGTGCCATCAGTAATGGAAGGGAGAGCTACGAGCAGTACTTC
.	TRBV28	TRBJ2-1	.	CASSLAGYEQFF	TGTGCCAGCAGTTTAGCGGGATATGAGCAGTTCTTC
few	TRBV5-1	TRBJ1-2	.	CASSLTGDYGYTF	TGCGCCAGCAGCCTGACAGGTGACTATGGCTACACCTTC
.	TRBV7-9	TRBJ2-2	.	CASSLDWNTGELFF	TGTGCCAGCAGCTTGGACTGGAACACCGGGGAGCTGTTTTTT
few	TRBV19	TRBJ1-5	.	CASLGLISNQPQHF	TGTGCCAGCCTCGGACTGATTAGCAATCAGCCCCAGCATTTT
once	TRBV4-2	TRBJ2-7	TRBD2	CASSPQREPYEQYF	TGTGCCAGCAGCCCCCAGCGGGAGCCCTACGAGCAGTACTTC
.	TRBV13	TRBJ2-7	TRBD1	CASSTGQGIPQSYEQYF	TGTGCCAGCAGCACCGGACAGGGGATCCCCCAATCCTACGAGCAGTACTTC
.	TRBV5-4	TRBJ2-7	TRBD1	CASSPYRGREQYF	TGTGCCAGCAGCCCCTACAGGGGGCGCGAGCAGTACTTC
few	TRBV5-6	TRBJ1-2	TRBD1	CASTLMTGDANYGYTF	TGTGCCAGCACCCTTATGACAGGGGACGCTAACTATGGCTACACCTTC
.	TRBV29-1	TRBJ2-3	TRBD2	CSVVGGGDVDTQYF	TGCAGCGTTGTGGGCGGGGGGGACGTAGATACGCAGTATTTT
.	TRBV4-1	TRBJ2-7	.	CASSQEEGANYEQYF	TGCGCCAGCAGCCAAGAGGAGGGGGCGAACTACGAGCAGTACTTC
.	TRBV5-6	TRBJ2-5	TRBD1	CASRRQGVIQETQYF	TGTGCCAGCAGGAGACAGGGGGTGATCCAAGAGACCCAGTACTTC
few	TRBV6-5	TRBJ2-2	.	CASRAGSGELFF	TGTGCCAGCAGAGCAGGGTCCGGGGAGCTGTTTTTT
.	TRBV28	TRBJ2-3	TRBD2	CASSLLAGVTDTQYF	TGTGCCAGCAGCCTACTAGCGGGGGTAACAGATACGCAGTATTTT
.	TRBV6-4	TRBJ2-3	.	CASSAQGGDTQYF	TGTGCCAGCAGTGCCCAAGGGGGAGATACGCAGTATTTT
.	TRBV19	TRBJ1-1	.	CASSTTGSAEAFF	TGTGCCAGTAGTACCACAGGGAGCGCTGAAGCTTTCTTT
.	TRBV10-1	TRBJ1-1	TRBD1	CASSARTGVNTEAFF	TGCGCCAGCAGTGCCCGGACAGGGGTGAACACTGAAGCTTTCTTT
.	TRBV19	TRBJ1-1	TRBD1	CASSLTGVDTEAFF	TGTGCCAGTAGTCTAACAGGGGTGGACACTGAAGCTTTCTTT
few	TRBV7-9	TRBJ1-1	.	CATRESSEAFF	TGTGCCACTCGGGAGTCCTCTGAAGCTTTCTTT
.	TRBV7-3	TRBJ2-1	.	CASAEDGRWFF	TGTGCCAGCGCAGAAGATGGGCGTTGGTTCTTC
.	TRBV19	TRBJ1-4	TRBD1	CASSSQGAGNEKLFF	TGTGCCAGTAGCAGCCAGGGGGCTGGTAACGAAAAACTGTTTTTT
few	TRBV25-1	TRBJ1-2	.	CASHTGNGYTF	TGTGCCAGCCACACAGGGAATGGCTACACCTTC
.	TRBV9	TRBJ2-3	TRBD2	CASSVGGTRGGADTQYF	TGTGCCAGCAGCGTAGGGGGGACTAGAGGAGGGGCAGATACGCAGTATTTT
.	TRBV5-1	TRBJ2-2	TRBD1	CASSSGTGGVDTGELFF	TGCGCCAGCAGCTCAGGAACAGGGGGCGTCGACACCGGGGAGCTGTTTTTT
.	TRBV5-1	TRBJ2-1	TRBD2	CASTLSGSSYNEQFF	TGCGCCAGCACCCTTAGCGGGAGCTCCTACAATGAGCAGTTCTTC
.	TRBV6-5	TRBJ2-1	TRBD2	CASSAGGLNYNEQFF	TGTGCCAGTTCAGCGGGGGGGCTCAACTACAATGAGCAGTTCTTC
.	TRBV6-5	TRBJ1-1	TRBD1	CASSYSGTGGTEAFF	TGTGCCAGCAGTTACAGTGGGACAGGGGGCACTGAAGCTTTCTTT
.	TRBV7-8	TRBJ2-1	TRBD2	CASSLAGGYYNEQFF	TGTGCCAGCAGCTTGGCGGGAGGGTATTACAATGAGCAGTTCTTC
few	TRBV7-9	TRBJ1-2	TRBD1	CASSLGRTGDGYTF	TGTGCCAGCAGCTTAGGAAGGACAGGGGACGGCTACACCTTC
.	TRBV5-1	TRBJ2-1	.	CASSPGLTSYNEQFF	TGCGCCAGCAGCCCAGGGCTTACCTCCTACAATGAGCAGTTCTTC
.	TRBV28	TRBJ1-2	.	CASKTGGARHRFGYTF	TGTGCCAGCAAAACGGGGGGCGCGCGGCACCGGTTTGGCTACACCTTC
.	TRBV27	TRBJ2-3	TRBD2	CASSLLAGGTDTQYF	TGTGCCAGCAGTTTGCTAGCGGGAGGCACAGATACGCAGTATTTT
.	TRBV6-5	TRBJ2-1	.	CASSYEEEQFF	TGTGCCAGCAGTTACGAAGAGGAGCAGTTCTTC
.	TRBV10-3	TRBJ1-5	.	CAISESSLSGTQPQHF	TGTGCCATCAGTGAGTCGAGTCTCTCTGGGACACAGCCCCAGCATTTT
once	TRBV10-1	TRBJ2-2	.	CASSPGVRGTGELFF	TGCGCCAGCAGCCCCGGGGTCCGGGGGACCGGGGAGCTGTTTTTT
once	TRBV14	TRBJ2-5	.	CASGPSETQYF	TGTGCCAGCGGCCCCTCGGAGACCCAGTACTTC
.	TRBV19	TRBJ2-7	.	CASSIGSGAYEQYF	TGTGCCAGTAGTATCGGTAGCGGTGCCTACGAGCAGTACTTC
.	TRBV9	TRBJ2-3	TRBD1	CASSVGTGLRTDTQYF	TGTGCCAGCAGCGTAGGGACAGGGCTGCGCACAGATACGCAGTATTTT
.	TRBV30	TRBJ2-5	TRBD2	CAWSAPWGERGPETQYF	TGTGCCTGGAGTGCCCCTTGGGGGGAGCGGGGTCCAGAGACCCAGTACTTC